A selection of T cell receptor beta chains follows, all from one sample in a study of blood T cells in healthy people across ages. MiXCR, applied by TCRdb to the 5' RACE reads, yields one record per CDR3 protein. The table lists fewer than 950,000 distinct CDR3 sequences, roughly 50% of them singletons. The sample taken for sequencing was blood. These receptor sequences come from a man older than 75 in good health. Each CDR3 is given with its conserved first and last residue. The order of the fields is D gene, clone size, V gene, J gene, CDR3 protein, CDR3 DNA. The D gene is left open where the match is weak. Clone sizes are given selectively: once, few, many, or a class where the clone is expanded.

>.|.|TRBV20-1|TRBJ1-4
CSASRQRNEKLFF
TGCAGTGCTAGTCGTCAGAGAAATGAAAAACTGTTTTTT
>TRBD1|.|TRBV6-1|TRBJ2-3
CASREDRGNTDTQYF
TGTGCCAGCAGGGAGGACAGGGGGAACACAGATACGCAGTATTTT
>.|few|TRBV25-1|TRBJ2-3
CASKFLERDTQYF
TGTGCCAGCAAGTTCCTGGAAAGGGATACGCAGTATTTT
>.|.|TRBV6-1|TRBJ2-7
CASSENPVSSRGEQYF
TGTGCCAGCAGTGAAAACCCCGTGTCCTCGAGAGGCGAGCAGTACTTC
>TRBD2|.|TRBV7-6|TRBJ2-6
CASSPLPEGLVSGANVLTF
TGTGCCAGCAGCCCCCTCCCTGAGGGACTAGTCTCTGGGGCCAACGTCCTGACTTTC
>.|.|TRBV20-1|TRBJ1-5
CSARANDPQPQHF
TGCAGTGCTAGAGCGAACGATCCCCAGCCCCAGCATTTT
>TRBD2|.|TRBV9|TRBJ2-7
CASSPRAFLAGGPNEQYF
TGTGCCAGCAGCCCCCGGGCCTTCCTAGCGGGGGGGCCCAACGAGCAGTACTTC
>.|.|TRBV2|TRBJ2-7
CASSGQTSMYF
TGTGCCAGCAGTGGCCAGACGAGCATGTACTTC
>.|once|TRBV5-5|TRBJ2-3
CASAPRGKGTDTQYF
TGTGCCAGCGCCCCTCGGGGAAAGGGGACAGATACGCAGTATTTT
>TRBD1|.|TRBV2|TRBJ2-5
CASRVGTGASLETQYF
TGTGCCAGCAGGGTCGGGACAGGGGCGAGCCTGGAGACCCAGTACTTC
>.|few|TRBV29-1|TRBJ2-7
CSVAQVGTSYEQYF
TGCAGCGTGGCCCAAGTGGGGACCTCCTACGAGCAGTACTTC
>TRBD2|few|TRBV12-3/TRBV12-4|TRBJ2-7
CASSTGTISSYEQYF
TGTGCCAGCAGCACCGGGACTATCAGCTCCTACGAGCAGTACTTC
>.|few|TRBV29-1|TRBJ2-5
CSVFRDQETQYF
TGCAGCGTTTTCCGGGACCAAGAGACCCAGTACTTC
>TRBD2|.|TRBV20-1|TRBJ2-7
CSASRLAGGLSYEQYF
TGCAGTGCTAGTAGACTAGCGGGAGGTCTCTCCTACGAGCAGTACTTC
>.|.|TRBV10-3|TRBJ2-4
CAISDGLPTPLQYF
TGTGCCATCAGTGACGGGTTGCCGACCCCGCTTCAGTACTTC
>TRBD1|.|TRBV12-3/TRBV12-4|TRBJ2-1
CASSRGRGNEQFF
TGTGCCAGCAGTCGGGGCAGGGGGAATGAGCAGTTCTTC
>TRBD1|.|TRBV5-1|TRBJ2-3
CASSLGTGVSTDTQYF
TGCGCCAGCAGCTTGGGAACAGGGGTTAGCACAGATACGCAGTATTTT
>TRBD1|.|TRBV10-2|TRBJ1-1
CASSGQTGKNTEAFF
TGCGCCAGCAGTGGCCAGACAGGGAAAAACACTGAAGCTTTCTTT
>TRBD2|.|TRBV10-3|TRBJ2-2
CAISGPPISGRTAGELFF
TGTGCCATCAGTGGGCCCCCTATCAGCGGGAGAACCGCCGGGGAGCTGTTTTTT
>.|.|TRBV27|TRBJ2-5
CASSLYLGRQQYF
TGTGCCAGCAGTCTATATCTAGGACGTCAGCAGTACTTC
>TRBD2|.|TRBV4-2|TRBJ2-7
CASSQAPRAGIYEQYF
TGTGCCAGCAGCCAAGCCCCGCGAGCGGGAATTTACGAGCAGTACTTC
>TRBD2|.|TRBV9|TRBJ2-1
CASSVGTSGKNYNEQFF
TGTGCCAGCAGCGTAGGGACTAGCGGGAAAAACTACAATGAGCAGTTCTTC
>.|few|TRBV27|TRBJ2-7
CASRPANLGPYEQYF
TGTGCCAGCAGGCCGGCCAACCTCGGCCCTTACGAGCAGTACTTC
>TRBD2|few|TRBV7-8|TRBJ2-7
CASSLGGGPPYEQYF
TGTGCCAGCAGCTTAGGCGGGGGGCCGCCCTACGAGCAGTACTTC
>TRBD1|few|TRBV15|TRBJ2-5
CATSRAGQGKETQYF
TGTGCCACCAGCAGAGCTGGACAGGGCAAAGAGACCCAGTACTTC
>.|.|TRBV5-1|TRBJ2-7
CASSLAADNEQYF
TGCGCCAGCAGCTTGGCCGCTGATAACGAGCAGTACTTC
>TRBD2|.|TRBV20-1|TRBJ2-2
CSARARGTSGSRTGELFF
TGCAGTGCTAGAGCCCGCGGCACTAGCGGGAGTCGCACCGGGGAGCTGTTTTTT
>.|few|TRBV5-5|TRBJ1-6
CASSSPVANSPLHF
TGTGCCAGCAGCTCCCCGGTAGCCAATTCACCCCTCCACTTT
>.|.|TRBV10-3|TRBJ2-5
CAISGARRVGSETQYF
TGTGCCATCAGTGGGGCTCGTCGGGTGGGCTCAGAGACCCAGTACTTC
>TRBD1|.|TRBV5-1|TRBJ2-1
CASSFRGTGEYEQFF
TGCGCCAGCAGCTTCCGAGGGACAGGGGAATATGAGCAGTTCTTC
>.|few|TRBV5-1|TRBJ2-5
CASSSSLAANLQETQYF
TGCGCCAGCAGCTCGTCACTCGCAGCGAACCTTCAAGAGACCCAGTACTTC
>TRBD1|.|TRBV29-1|TRBJ2-5
CSVHDRGKETQYF
TGCAGCGTGCATGACAGGGGGAAAGAGACCCAGTACTTC
>.|.|TRBV25-1|TRBJ1-1
CASSVREARGTEAFF
TGTGCCAGCAGTGTGAGAGAGGCGCGGGGGACTGAAGCTTTCTTT
>.|few|TRBV12-3/TRBV12-4|TRBJ2-4
CASSARGGENIQYF
TGTGCCAGCAGTGCCCGAGGGGGGGAAAACATTCAGTACTTC
>.|.|TRBV18|TRBJ2-3
CASSPNPTPADTQYF
TGTGCCAGCTCACCAAACCCAACCCCGGCAGATACGCAGTATTTT
>.|.|TRBV6-6|TRBJ2-5
CASSLLGGTQETQYF
TGTGCCAGCAGCCTCCTCGGCGGAACTCAAGAGACCCAGTACTTC
>.|.|TRBV5-6|TRBJ1-5
CASSSSGRGQPQHF
TGTGCCAGCAGCTCCTCAGGGAGGGGTCAGCCCCAGCATTTT
>TRBD2|.|TRBV6-1|TRBJ2-1
CASSDTSGRSYNEQFF
TGTGCCAGCAGTGATACTAGCGGGAGATCCTACAATGAGCAGTTCTTC
>.|.|TRBV6-6|TRBJ2-6
CASRRGLVHSGANVLTF
TGTGCCAGCAGGAGGGGGTTGGTCCACTCTGGGGCCAACGTCCTGACTTTC
>.|.|TRBV28|TRBJ2-7
CASSLFGSLSYEQYF
TGTGCCAGCAGTTTATTCGGAAGTCTCTCCTACGAGCAGTACTTC
>.|few|TRBV20-1|TRBJ2-4
CSASDLTELAKNIQYF
TGCAGTGCTAGTGACTTGACGGAACTAGCCAAAAACATTCAGTACTTC
>.|.|TRBV24-1|TRBJ2-7
CATSDFSSAGLGEQYF
TGTGCCACCAGTGATTTTTCGTCGGCGGGACTGGGTGAGCAGTACTTC
>.|.|TRBV29-1|TRBJ2-1
CSVEGAGSERANNEQFF
TGCAGCGTTGAGGGGGCTGGGAGCGAGAGGGCCAACAATGAGCAGTTCTTC
>.|few|TRBV27|TRBJ2-1
CASSLGTTGNEQFF
TGTGCCAGCAGTTTAGGGACCACTGGCAATGAGCAGTTCTTC
>TRBD2|few|TRBV10-3|TRBJ2-3
CATAAVAGGRTDTQYF
TGTGCCACGGCGGCGGTAGCGGGAGGAAGGACAGATACGCAGTATTTT
>.|.|TRBV5-1|TRBJ1-1
CASTGVRNTEAFF
TGCGCCAGCACGGGGGTTAGGAACACTGAAGCTTTCTTT
>TRBD2|.|TRBV6-8|TRBJ2-3
CASIPLTSGTTDTQYF
TGTGCCAGCATCCCCCTGACTAGCGGGACCACAGATACGCAGTATTTT
>TRBD2|.|TRBV27|TRBJ2-7
CASSSQTSATYEQYF
TGTGCCAGCAGTTCCCAGACTAGCGCGACCTACGAGCAGTACTTC
>.|.|TRBV5-1|TRBJ2-1
CASSPRFAGSYNEQFF
TGCGCCAGCAGCCCACGATTTGCGGGCTCCTACAATGAGCAGTTCTTC
>.|once|TRBV2|TRBJ2-5
CASRDSSWTQYF
TGTGCCAGCCGGGACTCATCCTGGACCCAGTACTTC
>TRBD1|.|TRBV4-1|TRBJ1-5
CASSLTMGQFNQPQHF
TGCGCCAGCAGCCTCACAATGGGACAGTTCAATCAGCCCCAGCATTTT
>TRBD2|.|TRBV24-1|TRBJ2-1
CATSDPKAGGPGEQFF
TGTGCCACCAGTGATCCTAAAGCGGGAGGGCCGGGGGAGCAGTTCTTC
>TRBD1|.|TRBV9|TRBJ2-1
CASSVDDRGWYNEQFF
TGTGCCAGCAGCGTCGACGACAGGGGATGGTACAATGAGCAGTTCTTC
>.|.|TRBV12-3/TRBV12-4|TRBJ2-3
CASTLSEFTDTQYF
TGTGCCAGCACTTTATCAGAGTTCACAGATACGCAGTATTTT
>.|.|TRBV10-3|TRBJ2-1
CAISDLGTEQFF
TGTGCCATCAGTGATTTGGGGACTGAGCAGTTCTTC
>.|few|TRBV12-3/TRBV12-4|TRBJ1-2
CASSPGTPRGYTF
TGTGCCAGCAGTCCCGGGACTCCCCGGGGCTACACCTTC
>.|once|TRBV7-2|TRBJ2-7
CASSLAAFQYF
TGTGCCAGCAGCTTAGCGGCTTTTCAGTACTTC
>TRBD1|.|TRBV20-1|TRBJ2-7
CSACGNLQGIGPYEQYF
TGCAGTGCTTGTGGGAATTTACAGGGGATAGGCCCCTACGAGCAGTACTTC
>TRBD1|.|TRBV20-1|TRBJ2-3
CSAPTGGVTDTQYF
TGCAGTGCTCCGACAGGGGGCGTCACAGATACGCAGTATTTT